This section outlines one TCR beta chain sequence together with its context. Its target is unknown. Once extracted for a subset, genomic DNA was divided evenly among several immunoSEQ plates. Authors' analysis steps: Filtering was not the same, since immunoSEQ gave junction-only sequences without quality scores. Data came from immunoSEQ multiplex PCR; TCRdb stores just in-frame clones and leaves some out. That table furnishes V, J and clone size, whereas the DNA furnished D and trimming. The sample lists hundreds of thousands of clones; 60% to 75% were seen once. These data belong to a study of shared clonotypes between healthy human individuals. Study context: A couple of female and three male donors aged 18 to 49 were enrolled. Overall study results and limits: When compared with the clonotypes that were shared by all four sorted-subset donors, the non-shared clonotypes turned out to have lower generation probabilities.

V lost 0 bases to trimming and J lost 6 bases, with 14 bases between them. Germline CDR1 reads LNHNV; CDR2 reads YYDKDF (reference sequence). The CDR3 is made up of 16 amino acids. The rearrangement joins TRBV15 to TRBJ2-2; D gene ambiguous. This sequence originates from a woman aged 25 to 39 in good health. Sample: memory CD4+ T cells sorted from blood. The subset: CD45RA-negative fraction. The CDR3 reads CATSREVGYGAGELFF. The CDR3 region has the DNA TGTGCCACCAGCAGAGAGGTGGGATATGGCGCCGGGGAGCTGTTTTTT. Using reference TRBV15 and TRBJ2-2 for the parts outside the CDR3, the full variable domain is DAMVIQNPRYQVTQFGKPVTLSCSQTLNHNVMYWYQQKSSQAPKLLFHYYDKDFNNEADTPDNFQSRRPNTSFCFLDIRSPGLGDTAMYLCATSREVGYGAGELFFGEGSRLTVL.